This TCR beta chain was recorded in a study of T cell responses to AZD1222 COVID-19 vaccine. A note on this clone: The antigen remains undetermined.

Study observations and caveats: Researchers took repertoire samples only after the peak T cell response had come. Donors skewed white British and female; clonal diversity was possibly underestimated.

Assay used: immunoSEQ multiplex PCR; TCRdb lists only in-frame clones, some missing. The table shows about 15,000 clones, with about 88% occurring only once. The V end lost 2 bases, the J end lost 8 bases, and 18 bases lay between the germline ends. CDR1 and CDR2 from the germline V gene are MNHEY and SVGAGI. The CDR3 is 15 residues long. V and J are TRBV6-5 and TRBJ1-2, with D possibly TRBD1 on 5 matching bases. This clonotype originated in an adult who received the AZD1222 COVID-19 vaccine. The material sequenced was peripheral blood, taken 28 days after the second AZD1222 dose. CDR3 in DNA: TGTGCCAGCAGTTACGAGTTAGGCAGGGCGGGAGGCTACACCTTC. It codes for CASSYELGRAGGYTF.